The sequence of this T cell receptor beta chain was determined in a study of T cell responses to AZD1222 COVID-19 vaccine. Study-wide results and limits: Of the AZD1222 recipients, only 5 to 7 were seropositive at baseline.

The CDR3 covers 15 residues. V shed 6 bases, J shed 7 bases, and the junction held 10 bases outside the gene matches. From germline, CDR1 is MNHNY and CDR2 SVGAGI (reference sequence). TCRdb keeps only in-frame clones here, not all; method: immunoSEQ multiplex PCR. The table lists approximately 77,000 clones, roughly nine tenths of them singletons. Notes on this clone: Its matching antigen is unknown.

This sample comprised peripheral blood, obtained 28 days after the second AZD1222 dose. The chain carries TRBV6-6 and TRBJ1-4, with 8 bases lining up with TRBD1. This receptor was obtained from an adult who received the AZD1222 COVID-19 vaccine. CDR3 sequence: CASSQDQGAGEKLFF. The CDR3 DNA reads as TGTGCCAGCAGCCAGGACCAGGGGGCGGGTGAAAAACTGTTTTTT.